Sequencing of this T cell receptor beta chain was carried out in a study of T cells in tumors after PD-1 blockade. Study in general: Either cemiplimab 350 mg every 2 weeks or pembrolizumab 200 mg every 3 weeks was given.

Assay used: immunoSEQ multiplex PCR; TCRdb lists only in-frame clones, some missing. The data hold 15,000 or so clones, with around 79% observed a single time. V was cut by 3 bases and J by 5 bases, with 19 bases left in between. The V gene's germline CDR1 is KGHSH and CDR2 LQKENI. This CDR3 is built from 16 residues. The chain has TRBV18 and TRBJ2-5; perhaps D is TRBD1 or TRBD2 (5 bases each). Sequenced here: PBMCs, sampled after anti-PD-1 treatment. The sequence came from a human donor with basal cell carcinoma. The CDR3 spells CASSPKGRGRGETQYF. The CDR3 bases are TGTGCCAGCTCACCTAAGGGGCGAGGCCGCGGGGAGACCCAGTACTTC.